One sample yielded the 24 T cell receptor beta chains listed below, sequenced in a study of EBV T-cell therapy then PD-1 blockade in nasopharyngeal carcinoma. Profiling relied on immunoSEQ multiplex PCR, and the TCRdb table lists in-frame clones only, not all of them. The table includes 20,000 to 25,000 clones, nearly 85% detected once. Treatment defined: AdE1-LMPpoly-expanded autologous EBV-specific T-cell therapy followed by anti-PD-1 nivolumab. Their cognate antigens are unknown. The sample in question was CD8+ T cells from blood, obtained around day 60 from a patient whose treatment included autologous EBV-specific T cells and nivolumab. The receptors stem from a man in his forties with nasopharyngeal carcinoma.

This chain links TRBV28 with TRBJ2-7, with TRBD2 matching over 12 bases. This CDR3 comprises 17 residues. Germline CDR1 reads MDHEN; CDR2 reads SYDVKM. Trimming cost V 6 bases and J 3 bases; bases outside gene matches: 12. This CDR3 reads CASSPPGLAGTDYEQYF. CDR3 nucleotides: TGTGCCAGCAGCCCACCAGGACTAGCGGGAACAGACTACGAGCAGTACTTC.

This chain uses TRBV9 with TRBJ1-1, with D possibly TRBD1 on 6 matching bases. Per germline, CDR1 SGDLS and CDR2 YYNGEE. V lost 4 bases, J lost 5 bases, and 12 bases lay in between. The CDR3 loop spans 13 amino acids. CDR3: CASSTGGGTEAFF. The CDR3 DNA reads as TGTGCCAGCAGCACGGGAGGGGGGACTGAAGCTTTCTTT.

This chain uses TRBV12-3 or TRBV12-4 with TRBJ1-2, with D possibly TRBD1 on 5 matching bases. V gave up 5 bases and J gave up 14 bases, with 18 bases separating them. CDR3 length equals 12 residues. CDR3 in amino acids: CASSPNPGTGTF. Written as DNA, the CDR3 is TGTGCCAGCAGTCCAAACCCCGGGACCGGGACCTTC.

The chain joins TRBV6-5 to TRBJ1-5; 8 nucleotides agree with TRBD1. Per the germline V gene, CDR1 is MNHEY and CDR2 is SVGAGI. The V segment lost 2 bases and the J segment 5 bases; nucleotides outside the gene matches: 2. This CDR3 has 14 residues. The CDR3 nucleotides are TGTGCCAGCAGTTACACAGGGGGTGATCAGCCCCAGCATTTT. Protein product: CASSYTGGDQPQHF.

This clone was seen a handful of times. In DNA form, the CDR3 reads TGTGCCAGCAGCCCAAGCGGGGGGGCAGAGACCCAGTACTTC. The encoded protein is CASSPSGGAETQYF. The chain employs TRBV6-5 and TRBJ2-5, with 10 bases lining up with TRBD2. The CDR3 spans 14 residues. Germline CDR1 and CDR2: MNHEY and SVGAGI. Germline trimming cut 6 bases from V and 4 bases from J; bases unmatched to any gene: 5.

As for this clone: One junction end disagrees with the germline gene, perhaps due to a read error. Other DNA sequences in the sample encode the same CDR3. The chain recombines TRBV13 with TRBJ2-1, with D maybe TRBD2 (6 bases). Germline V gene sequence: CDR1 PRHDT, CDR2 FYEKMQ (reference sequence). The CDR3 length is 15 residues. In DNA, the CDR3 is TGTGCCAGTAGCTTAGCCCAAAGCGGGTACAATGAGCAGTTCTTC. It yields the protein CASSLAQSGYNEQFF. The whole variable domain, filled in from reference TRBV13 and TRBJ2-1, reads AAGVIQSPRHLIKEKRETATLKCYPIPRHDTVYWYQQGPGQDPQFLISFYEKMQSDKGSIPDRFSAQQFSDYHSELNMSSLELGDSALYFCASSLAQSGYNEQFFGPGTRLTVL.

The chain is built from TRBV27 and TRBJ1-1; possibly TRBD1 for D (6 bases). The CDR3 runs to 11 residues. The V and J ends lost 7 bases and 6 bases respectively, with 9 bases between them. CDR1 is MNHEY, CDR2 SMNVEV, per germline (reference sequence). As DNA, the CDR3 is TGTGCCAGCAACCAGGGGCCTGAAGCTTTCTTT. The encoded protein is CASNQGPEAFF.

The chain combines TRBV5-4 with TRBJ1-6; 12 bases are shared with TRBD1. V was clipped by 4 bases and J by 0 bases; unmatched bases: 8. Germline CDR1 and CDR2: SGHNT and YYREEE (reference sequence). This CDR3 is 19 amino acids long. The CDR3 sequence is CASSPGTGGVSSYNSPLHF. DNA of the CDR3: TGTGCCAGCAGCCCCGGGACAGGGGGCGTAAGCTCCTATAATTCACCCCTCCACTTT.

This clone was observed once. The chain links TRBV14 to TRBJ1-2; no clear D gene. The CDR3 sequence is 14 residues long. Germline lookup yields CDR1 SGHDN and CDR2 FVKESK. The V and J ends lost 4 bases and 8 bases respectively, with 17 bases between them. CDR3 sequence (DNA): TGTGCCAGCAGCCTCGGTATCTACGGAGGGGGCTACACCTTC. Its translation is CASSLGIYGGGYTF.

The chain joins TRBV29-1 to TRBJ1-2; weak D call: TRBD1 (5 bases). CDR3 length equals 13 residues. The V end was cut by 3 bases, the J end by 4 bases, with 12 bases between. Germline CDR1 reads SQVTM; CDR2 reads ANQGSEA. The CDR3 sequence: CSVERGASYGYTF. In DNA, the CDR3 is TGCAGCGTTGAGCGAGGGGCTAGCTATGGCTACACCTTC.

The V call is TRBV6-1, the J call TRBJ2-2; D is unclear. Germline V gives CDR1 MNHNS, CDR2 SASEGT. The ends were cut back, 0 bases at V and 6 bases at J, with 11 bases in the middle. This CDR3 spans 15 amino acids. The CDR3 is CASSEAPGSSGELFF. The CDR3 bases are TGTGCCAGCAGTGAAGCGCCAGGCTCCTCCGGGGAGCTGTTTTTT.

About this clone: The junction differs from germline at one of its ends, possibly a read error. The gene calls are TRBV7-9 and TRBJ1-2; D remains ambiguous. This CDR3 has 11 amino acids. Germline assignment: CDR1 SEHNR and CDR2 FQNEAQ (reference sequence). The CDR3 coding sequence is TGTGCCAGCAGCTTAGCAAAAGGGTGCCACTTC. Residues: CASSLAKGCHF.

J is TRBJ1-6 and V is TRBV9; D ambiguous. V was cut by 3 bases and J by 14 bases, with 6 bases left in between. The CDR3 extends over 10 amino acids. Germline-derived CDR1 and CDR2 are SGDLS and YYNGEE. This CDR3 reads CASSGSALHF. The CDR3 region has the DNA TGTGCCAGCAGCGGGTCGGCCCTCCACTTT.

J is TRBJ2-2 and V is TRBV7-7; 9 bases are shared with TRBD2. CDR1 SSHAT and CDR2 FNYEAQ come from the germline V gene (reference sequence). J was trimmed by 3 bases and V by 5 bases; bases with no gene match: 13. The CDR3 runs to 18 residues. The CDR3: CASSLSLGGGADTGELFF. Written as DNA, the CDR3 is TGTGCCAGCAGCCTCTCCCTTGGCGGGGGGGCCGACACCGGGGAGCTGTTTTTT.

The rearrangement joins TRBV7-9 to TRBJ2-7, with unresolved D. CDR1 is SEHNR and CDR2 is FQNEAQ in the germline V gene (reference sequence). The CDR3 covers 12 residues. Trimming stripped 5 bases from V and 7 bases from J, with 12 bases between. The CDR3 sequence is CASSLLVGEQYF. The CDR3 DNA reads as TGTGCCAGCAGCCTACTTGTGGGGGAGCAGTACTTC.

This clone was detected a few times. The CDR3 DNA is TGTGCCACCAGTGATCGCGGGGTCACTGAAGCTTTCTTT. It encodes CATSDRGVTEAFF. The chain uses TRBV24-1 and TRBJ1-1, with unresolved D. V lost 3 bases, J lost 4 bases, and 8 bases lay in between. The CDR3 runs to 13 residues. Germline V lookup: CDR1 KGHDR, CDR2 SFDVKD.

The chain combines TRBV7-3 with TRBJ1-6; D may be TRBD1 (5 bases). V was trimmed by 3 bases and J by 0 bases, leaving 9 bases between them. The CDR3 runs to 16 residues. Germline loops: CDR1 SGHTA, CDR2 FQGTGA. DNA of the CDR3: TGTGCCAGCAGCTTCCCGGGGCCCTCCTATAATTCACCCCTCCACTTT. It codes for CASSFPGPSYNSPLHF.

This clone was counted between two and nine times. V gene TRBV7-3 combines with J gene TRBJ2-1; 9 bases are shared with TRBD2. The length of the CDR3 is 19 residues. Germline values: CDR1 SGHTA, CDR2 FQGTGA. Trimming at V came to 5 bases and at J to 7 bases, leaving 21 bases not matched to a gene. CDR3 loop: CASSRVASGGGAVGNEQFF. DNA of the CDR3: TGTGCCAGCAGCCGCGTAGCTAGCGGCGGGGGGGCGGTGGGGAATGAGCAGTTCTTC.

The chain uses TRBV6-2 or TRBV6-3 and TRBJ2-1; TRBD1 agrees at 9 bases. CDR3 length: 15 residues. V lost 2 bases to trimming and J lost 10 bases; unmatched junction nucleotides: 9. Germline loops: CDR1 MNHEY, CDR2 SVGEGT. CDR3 loop: CASSYPRDRVSEQFF. Written as DNA, the CDR3 is TGTGCCAGCAGTTACCCCCGGGACAGGGTAAGCGAGCAGTTCTTC.

This clone turned up a few times. The gene calls are TRBV2 and TRBJ1-2; weak D call: TRBD1 (5 bases). Germline values: CDR1 SNHLY, CDR2 FYNNEI. The CDR3 totals 12 residues. The V gene lost 9 bases and the J gene lost 5 bases, with 13 bases spanning the gap. The CDR3 bases are TGTGCCAGTAGACCCGGGGGGTATGGCTACACCTTC. Translation gives CASRPGGYGYTF. Complete variable domain (other parts from reference TRBV2 and TRBJ1-2): EPEVTQTPSHQVTQMGQEVILRCVPISNHLYFYWYRQILGQKVEFLVSFYNNEISEKSEIFDDQFSVERPDGSNFTLKIRSTKLEDSAMYFCASRPGGYGYTFGSGTRLTVV.

V usage is TRBV6-2 or TRBV6-3 and J usage is TRBJ2-2; TRBD1 might be the D (6 bases). CDR3 length: 15 residues. The V end was cut by 4 bases, the J end by 9 bases, with 18 bases between. Germline lookup yields CDR1 MNHEY and CDR2 SVGEGT. The CDR3 spells CASSSQTGTHRELFF. The CDR3 region has the DNA TGTGCCAGCAGTTCACAGACAGGTACCCACCGGGAGCTGTTTTTT.

The chain couples TRBV2 to TRBJ1-2; 10 nucleotides line up with TRBD1. Germline V gene sequence: CDR1 SNHLY, CDR2 FYNNEI. V lost 6 bases to trimming and J lost 5 bases; unmatched junction nucleotides: 9. The CDR3 covers 15 residues. The CDR3 DNA reads as TGTGCCAGCAGGGACATCCGGACAGGGGGGTATGGCTACACCTTC. Translating it yields CASRDIRTGGYGYTF.

The rearrangement uses TRBV5-1 and TRBJ2-5, with 9 bases fitting TRBD2. CDR1 and CDR2 (germline): SGHRS, YFSETQ. The CDR3 consists of 19 residues. Trimming took 4 bases from V and 2 from J; bases not matched to a gene: 18. CDR3 DNA: TGCGCCAGCAGCCGGGTCATCGGCGGGGGGGCTGGCGCACAAGAGACCCAGTACTTC. The encoded protein is CASSRVIGGGAGAQETQYF.

The chain recombines TRBV9 with TRBJ1-1, with D possibly TRBD1 on 6 matching bases. V lost 3 bases and J 8 bases, leaving 11 bases between the germline ends. This CDR3 is 12 amino acids long. Germline V CDR1 and CDR2: SGDLS, YYNGEE. The CDR3 DNA is TGTGCCAGCAGCGGGCCACAGGGAGAAGCTTTCTTT. This sequence encodes CASSGPQGEAFF.